This T cell receptor (beta chain) is from a study of T-cell reconstitution after alpha-beta-depleted transplantation in children. Points on this clonotype: As yet, its antigen is unknown.

Losses at the gene ends were 1 base for V and 7 bases for J; bases not matched to a gene: 12. The CDR3 totals 15 residues. Germline V CDR1 and CDR2: SQVTM, ANQGSEA. Whole-study results and caveats: Several hundred rapidly expanded clones from non-depleted graft cells reportedly supplied alpha-beta T cells about two months post-transplant. The high TCRbeta diversity at day 60 in some patients came from surviving recipient T cells and thymic progenitors. The authors attributed T-cell counts and diversity one year after transplant mostly to newly produced T cells.

Molecular barcoding with unique molecular identifiers was used for the TCRbeta library. MiXCR was run by TCRdb on the PCR reads, yielding one entry per CDR3 protein. Of approximately 980,000 distinct CDR3 sequences listed, around 30% are singletons. The TCR comes from a boy under two years old who had a stem cell transplant for SCID, so the T cells may come from the graft donor. Sequencing used PBMCs, mostly from graft donor cells, obtained 360 days after TCRalphabeta/CD19-depleted stem cell transplant. The chain recombines TRBV29-1 with TRBJ2-7, with 8 bases lining up with TRBD2. CDR3 bases: TGCAGCGTTGAAGGGTCTCTATCAGGGACTAGAGAGCAGTACTTC. Its translation is CSVEGSLSGTREQYF.